This TCR beta chain was captured in a study of shared clonotypes between healthy human individuals. A deep-level run was used for the assay. Generated by immunoSEQ multiplex PCR, the TCRdb table keeps only in-frame clones and is missing some. Altogether roughly 2.4 million clones are present, almost 96% being singletons, with the ten largest covering roughly 0.13%. With regard to this clone: Its antigen is as yet unknown. Additional DNA sequences in this sample encode the identical CDR3.

General study results and limits: Generation probability values for non-shared clonotypes were lower than those for clonotypes shared by all four donors.

The TCR sequence derives from a man between 18 and 29 years old in good health. The specimen was naive CD4+ T cells sorted from blood. Subset specified: CD45RA+ positively selected.

The CDR3 bases are TGTGCCAGCAGCCAAGGTTACGAGCAGTACTTC. Translated: CASSQGYEQYF. The chain couples TRBV14 to TRBJ2-7; D uncertain. The CDR3 has 11 residues. Trimming shortened V by 1 base and J by 4 bases, and 2 bases separated the two germline ends. CDR1 and CDR2 from the germline V gene are SGHDN and FVKESK.